These 12 T cell receptor beta chains share one sample of origin, sequenced in a study of control samples from healthy donors and cancer patients. Generated by immunoSEQ multiplex PCR, the TCRdb table keeps only in-frame clones and is missing some. The table shows over 85,000 clones, with approximately 84% occurring only once. Sequencing used PBMCs. These TCRs come from an older man with lung cancer.

This sequence joins TRBV3-1 (or the pseudogene TRBV3-2) and TRBJ2-3, with TRBD1 matching 8 bases. V lost 5 bases and J lost 6; bases outside the gene matches: 10. The CDR3 has 15 amino acids. The germline V gene has CDR1 LGHDT and CDR2 YNNKEL (reference sequence). CDR3 region: CASSFGQGGADTQYF. CDR3 bases: TGTGCCAGCAGCTTCGGACAGGGCGGGGCGGATACGCAGTATTTT.

The chain employs TRBV9 and TRBJ2-2; the D gene is possibly TRBD2 (5 bases). V lost 0 bases and J 5 bases, leaving 11 bases between the germline ends. CDR1 is SGDLS, CDR2 YYNGEE, per germline. The CDR3 loop spans 15 amino acids. The CDR3 loop reads CASSVALAGTGELFF. The CDR3 DNA is TGTGCCAGCAGCGTAGCTCTAGCCGGGACCGGGGAGCTGTTTTTT.

The chain couples TRBV14 to TRBJ2-2; D possibly uses TRBD1 or TRBD2 (5 bases each). Germline loops: CDR1 SGHDN, CDR2 FVKESK. The CDR3 contains 16 residues. The V gene lost 0 bases and the J gene lost 0 bases, with 8 bases spanning the gap. The chain's CDR3 is CASSQDLGANTGELFF. The CDR3 coding sequence is TGTGCCAGCAGCCAAGATCTGGGGGCGAACACCGGGGAGCTGTTTTTT.

This sequence joins TRBV5-1 and TRBJ1-1; D not resolved. This CDR3 comprises 14 residues. V lost 5 bases, J lost 1 base, and 12 bases lay in between. Germline V gives CDR1 SGHRS, CDR2 YFSETQ. The CDR3 region is CASRWNTANTEAFF. Here the CDR3 DNA reads TGCGCCAGCAGATGGAACACTGCGAACACTGAAGCTTTCTTT.

This clone was observed a few times. The rearrangement links TRBV5-8 to TRBJ2-3; D may correspond to TRBD1 or TRBD2 (5 bases each). Trimming removed 2 bases from V and 6 bases from J, with 13 bases in between. The CDR3 is 14 residues long. The germline CDR1 and CDR2 sequences are SGHTS and YDEGEE. The CDR3 reads CASSLRRVADTQYF. The CDR3 DNA is TGTGCCAGCAGCTTACGCAGGGTAGCGGATACGCAGTATTTT.

The gene calls are TRBV6-5 and TRBJ1-3; D possibly corresponds to TRBD1 (5 bases). From germline, CDR1 is MNHEY and CDR2 SVGAGI. The CDR3 spans 14 residues. V was clipped by 0 bases and J by 2 bases, with 5 bases between them. In nucleotides, the CDR3 is TGTGCCAGCAGTTACTCAGGGGCTGGAAACACCATATATTTT. This encodes CASSYSGAGNTIYF.

V gene TRBV7-2 combines with J gene TRBJ2-1; 8 bases are a match to TRBD2. The CDR3 spans 15 residues. Germline V gives CDR1 SGHTA, CDR2 FQGNSA. Losses at the gene ends were 4 bases for V and 3 bases for J; bases not matched to a gene: 5. The CDR3 bases are TGTGCCAGCAGCTCCCAAGCGGGGGTCTACAATGAGCAGTTCTTC. It is translated as CASSSQAGVYNEQFF.

The rearrangement links TRBV11-3 to TRBJ1-4; D is ambiguous. This CDR3 region has 15 residues. CDR1 and CDR2 from the germline V gene are SGHNT and YENEEA. Trimming stripped 5 bases from V and 5 bases from J, with 15 bases between. CDR3 DNA sequence: TGTGCCAGCAGCCTCCTCCGGCCCGACAATGAAAAACTGTTTTTT. This sequence encodes CASSLLRPDNEKLFF.

This clone was seen a few times. This chain connects TRBV4-3 to TRBJ2-3; D might be TRBD1 or TRBD2, each matching 5 bases. The CDR3 loop spans 16 amino acids. V was clipped by 3 bases and J by 2 bases, with 15 bases between them. In germline, CDR1 is LGHNA, CDR2 YSLEER. The CDR3 is CASSHGAPGNTDTQYF. CDR3 bases: TGCGCCAGCAGCCACGGGGCCCCGGGCAACACAGATACGCAGTATTTT.

The chain employs TRBV29-1 and TRBJ1-4; 8 bases line up with TRBD1. Germline CDR1 SQVTM, CDR2 ANQGSEA. The CDR3 spans 13 residues. J was trimmed by 7 bases and V by 5 bases; bases with no gene match: 6. The CDR3 loop is CSVLTGGGEKLFF. The DNA for the CDR3 is TGCAGCGTTCTCACAGGGGGAGGTGAAAAACTGTTTTTT.

V and J are TRBV7-2 and TRBJ2-7, with 9 bases fitting TRBD2. This CDR3 is 15 amino acids long. Trimming took 2 bases from V and 3 from J; bases not matched to a gene: 5. CDR1 and CDR2 from the germline V gene are SGHTA and FQGNSA. CDR3 sequence (DNA): TGTGCCAGCAGCTTATCGGCGGGGGGGCTCTACGAGCAGTACTTC. Protein product: CASSLSAGGLYEQYF.

The chain uses TRBV2 and TRBJ2-7, with TRBD1 matching over 9 bases. The CDR3 is 13 residues long. V gave up 8 bases and J gave up 5 bases; unmatched junction bases: 7. Germline V gene lookup returns CDR1 SNHLY and CDR2 FYNNEI. The DNA for the CDR3 is TGTGCCAGCGGGGACAGGGTGAGGGACGAGCAGTACTTC. It translates to CASGDRVRDEQYF.